The table lists the clone carrying this TCR beta chain with many counts. Its target is unknown. V gave up 1 base and J gave up 0 bases, with 6 bases separating them. The CDR3 loop spans 14 amino acids. CDR1 and CDR2 from the germline V gene are LNHNV and YYDKDF (reference sequence). Researchers amplified the TCR beta CDR3 regions from RNA transcripts. HTBI primers were the set used in a first-round RT-PCR of the TCR CDR3. TCRdb reprocessed the multiplex PCR reads with MiXCR, giving one entry per CDR3 protein. The table includes just under 750,000 distinct CDR3 sequences, around a third detected once. These data come from a study of T cells in Graves' hyperthyroidism and ophthalmopathy. Study-wide results and limits: In simple terms, a model built on 13 V-J features told ophthalmopathy apart from stable hyperthyroidism.

Graves' hyperthyroidism was deemed stable given no ophthalmopathy progression within 18 months. The chain is built from TRBV15 and TRBJ1-1, with D hard to call. This receptor was identified in a woman in her forties with Graves' hyperthyroidism. Sample: blood. This CDR3 reads CATSRGRLNTEAFF. Written as DNA, the CDR3 is TGTGCCACCAGCAGAGGACGGTTGAACACTGAAGCTTTCTTT.